This is a list of T cell receptor beta chains from one sample in a study of identical twins. TCRdb reprocessed the 5' RACE reads via MiXCR and lists one record per CDR3 protein. The sample lists 1.5 million to 2 million distinct CDR3 sequences, about 30% seen once, with over 0.25% in the top ten. The sequencing sample was made of cord blood. The source is a newborn girl in good health. Each CDR3 is given with its conserved first and last residue. Fields, in order: J gene, V gene, clone size, D gene, CDR3 length, CDR3 DNA, CDR3 protein. The D gene is left open where the match is weak. Expanded clones are given a class, and other clones once, few, many or no size at all.

TRBJ2-1	TRBV20-1	few	-	16	TGCAGTGCTAGAGTCGGATTCAGGGTCTCCTACAATGAGCAGTTCTTC	CSARVGFRVSYNEQFF
TRBJ2-5	TRBV29-1	-	TRBD1	11	TGCAGCGCGGACAGGCAAGAGACCCAGTACTTC	CSADRQETQYF
TRBJ1-2	TRBV11-2	many	-	13	TGTGCCAGCAGCCCACCGGGTTCCTATGGCTACACCTTC	CASSPPGSYGYTF
TRBJ1-1	TRBV20-1	-	-	14	TGCAGTGCTAGTCCCATCATGGGGAACACTGAAGCTTTCTTT	CSASPIMGNTEAFF
TRBJ2-6	TRBV18	-	-	15	TGTGCCAGCTCACCACATCAGTCTGGGGCCAACGTCCTGACTTTC	CASSPHQSGANVLTF
TRBJ2-3	TRBV11-2	few	TRBD2	15	TGTGCCAGCAGCTTACAACGGACTAGCGGAGATACGCAGTATTTT	CASSLQRTSGDTQYF
TRBJ2-3	TRBV14	few	TRBD2	16	TGTGCCAGCAGCCAAGTTCGACTAGCCAGCACAGATACGCAGTATTTT	CASSQVRLASTDTQYF
TRBJ2-2	TRBV24-1	-	TRBD1	17	TGTGCCACCAGTGATTTCCGGACAGGGAAAGGTACCGGGGAGCTGTTTTTT	CATSDFRTGKGTGELFF
TRBJ2-7	TRBV18	-	-	11	TGTACCAGCTCACCGTATTACGAGCAGTACTTC	CTSSPYYEQYF
TRBJ2-5	TRBV4-2	few	TRBD2	14	TGTGCCAGCAGCCAAGGGACTAGAGCCGAGACCCAGTACTTC	CASSQGTRAETQYF
TRBJ2-7	TRBV5-1	-	-	16	TGCGCCAGCAGCTTGGCGACTAGGAGCTCCTACAATGAGCAGTACTTC	CASSLATRSSYNEQYF
TRBJ2-1	TRBV5-1	-	-	16	TGCGCCAGCACCCGGGGAGGCGGTTACTCCTACAATGAGCAGTTCTTC	CASTRGGGYSYNEQFF
TRBJ1-5	TRBV6-6	-	-	12	TGTGCCACACAGGTGAGCAATCAGCCCCAGCATTTT	CATQVSNQPQHF
TRBJ1-2	TRBV5-5	-	-	15	TGTGCCAGCAGCCCCAGAGTGGGTACTAACTATGGCTACACCTTC	CASSPRVGTNYGYTF
TRBJ1-5	TRBV6-6	few	TRBD1	16	TGTGCCAGCAGTTACTCAGGACAGGATAACAATCAGCCCCAGCATTTT	CASSYSGQDNNQPQHF
TRBJ2-4	TRBV3-1	many	-	15	TGTGCCAGCAGCCAAGAAGGTCCTAGTTCTCACATTCAGTACTTC	CASSQEGPSSHIQYF
TRBJ2-3	TRBV12-3/TRBV12-4	-	TRBD2	18	TGTGCCAGCAGTTTAGGGGCAGGTAGCGGGAGTAGTACAGATACGCAGTATTTT	CASSLGAGSGSSTDTQYF
TRBJ2-7	TRBV7-2	few	-	15	TGTGCCAGCAGCTTAAGCGGAGTAGGGGCCTACGAGCAGTACTTC	CASSLSGVGAYEQYF
TRBJ2-1	TRBV24-1	-	-	13	TGTGCCACCAGTGTCCCCGTTGGTGGTGAGCAGTTCTTC	CATSVPVGGEQFF
TRBJ2-1	TRBV5-1	once	TRBD1	13	TGCGCCAGCAGCTTCCGACAGGGAAGGGAGCAGTTCTTC	CASSFRQGREQFF
TRBJ1-5	TRBV20-1	-	-	14	TGCAGTGCTAGAGTCGGGGCGGTCGAGCAGCCCCAGCATTTT	CSARVGAVEQPQHF
TRBJ2-1	TRBV15	-	-	16	TGTGCCACCAGCAGAGATGTGTGGACTACCTACAATGAGCAGTTCTTC	CATSRDVWTTYNEQFF
TRBJ2-3	TRBV4-2	few	-	16	TGTGCCAGCAGCCAGCGGGATGGGGGCACGGCAGATACGCAGTATTTT	CASSQRDGGTADTQYF
TRBJ2-5	TRBV20-1	-	TRBD2	15	TGCAGTGCTAGCGGGAGGGCCTTGGGGCAAGAGACCCAGTACTTC	CSASGRALGQETQYF
TRBJ2-5	TRBV7-2	-	-	13	TGTGCCAGCAGCTTAGTCGTTTGGAGTGAGCAGTACTTC	CASSLVVWSEQYF
TRBJ2-7	TRBV18	few	-	18	TGTGCCAGCTCACCACCGGGTTTGCGGCAGATAGAAGAGGGCGAGCAGTACTTC	CASSPPGLRQIEEGEQYF
TRBJ1-5	TRBV6-1	-	-	17	TGTGCCAGCAGTGATGTGGGTGTTTGGGTCAGCAATCAGCCCCAGCATTTT	CASSDVGVWVSNQPQHF
TRBJ2-1	TRBV4-2	few	TRBD2	15	TGTGCCAGCAGCCAATCCAGCGGGGGTTTAGAGGAGCAGTTCTTC	CASSQSSGGLEEQFF
TRBJ1-6	TRBV11-1	-	-	14	TGTGCCAGCAGCTTCGATAGTCCAAATTCACCCCTCCACTTT	CASSFDSPNSPLHF
TRBJ2-7	TRBV7-9	-	-	15	TGTGCCAGCAGCTTTGGCGGGATGGGTTCTTACGAGCAGTACTTC	CASSFGGMGSYEQYF
TRBJ2-5	TRBV12-5	-	-	12	TGTGCTAGTGGTTTACACCCGGAGACCCAGTACTTC	CASGLHPETQYF
TRBJ1-2	TRBV4-1	-	TRBD1	14	TGCGCCAGCAGCCAAGGAAACAGGGGTTATGGCTACACCTTC	CASSQGNRGYGYTF
TRBJ1-2	TRBV21-1	few	-	14	TGTGCCAGCAGCAAAGAAGGCAGGAACTATGGCTACACCTTC	CASSKEGRNYGYTF
TRBJ2-3	TRBV20-1	few	TRBD2	15	TGCAGTGCGTCTCGACTAGCGGGGGGTTCAGATACGCAGTATTTT	CSASRLAGGSDTQYF